This T cell receptor beta chain was captured in a study of blood T cells in healthy people across ages (dated by TCRdb to the mid-2010s). At the level of the whole study: In model experiments, template switching captured about one uniquely barcoded TCR beta cDNA molecule for every two T cells. To avoid experimental bias, donors of different ages were randomly spread across the sequencing lanes. Using deep sequencing normalized with unique cDNA molecular identifiers, the study measured how TCR beta repertoire diversity changes with age. Donors were grouped into four age groups: young (average approximately 15 years), middle-aged (over 35), aged (roughly 67) and long-lived (about 90). For two donors (one aged 18 to 30 and one aged 80 or older), the study analyzed two additional independent replicas of 1 million unique cDNA reads from the same blood draw.

Donors were a few dozen systemically healthy Caucasian individuals from Russia aged 6 to 90 years. Approximately 9.3 milliliters of peripheral blood were collected from each donor into EDTA-treated Vacutainer tubes. Ficoll-Paque density-gradient centrifugation was used to isolate PBMCs, with at least 6.5 million obtained per sample. Total RNA, at least 5.5 micrograms per sample, was extracted from PBMCs with Trizol reagent. Naive CD45RAhigh/CD27high T cell percentages were measured by flow cytometry on a PBMC aliquot from every donor. Results the study describes overall, beyond this receptor: Estimates of total diversity based on one million sequenced T cells were regarded as lower bounds and as underestimates. Because the CMV infection status of the donors was unknown, age-related changes in expanded clonotypes may potentially have been confounded. There was a strong correlation between observed TCR beta diversity and the percentage of naive T cells measured by flow cytometry. Compared with the aged group, the long-lived group had more naive CD4+ T cells, fewer expanded clones and increased TCR diversity, suggesting age selection. Observed TCR beta diversity per million T cells fell roughly linearly with age, and a significant reduction was already apparent by age roughly 41. Because profiling used bulk unsorted PBMCs, naive and antigen-experienced compartments could not be compared conclusively.

V loses 6 bases, J loses 5 bases, and the germline ends lie 11 bases apart. CDR1 is given as MNHEY and CDR2 as SVGAGI, both from the germline V gene. Reading from cysteine to phenylalanine, the CDR3 counts 14 amino acids. Left in the record is the CDR3 DNA by itself, 42 bases read in frame from the first base. The receptor library was made with 5' RACE. This sample was sequenced with an Illumina HiSeq 2500. A second 7 to 11 cycle PCR used a sample-barcoded 5' primer and a J-beta primer mix. A unique molecular identifier was introduced onto each TCR beta cDNA molecule by a template-switch 5' adaptor carrying 12 random nucleotides. Each sample yielded at least 2.5 million CDR3-containing paired-end reads. First-strand cDNA synthesis was performed from all RNA using the Mint cDNA synthesis kit, with priming by a TRBC-specific oligonucleotide. Following uracil-DNA glycosylase treatment, a first 18-cycle PCR with universal primers M1SS and BC2_uni_R was performed on all cDNA. Per the original workflow: Normalization of each sample was performed by random selection of 1 million high-quality reads, each carrying a distinct molecular identifier. Reads sharing molecular identifiers were discarded rather than binned into consensus sequences. MiTCR, with a Q25 quality threshold and the strictest error-elimination algorithm, was used for CDR3 identification, clonotype clustering and error correction. A nonparametric unseen species model with Euler transformation was used to estimate lower-bound total TCR beta diversity. In-frame beta chains were kept once TCRdb had trimmed the public reads at Q25 with fastp and called clones with MiXCR. Rows matching on CDR3 protein sequence are summarized as one entry with the most common DNA and genes. TCRdb's processing, not the authors' own work, is the source of the V and J calls. Present in this sample are about 640,000 distinct CDR3 sequences, about 30% of which were seen just once. The ten largest clonotypes hold around 16% of the sample.

In its sample, this clonotype was seen many times. Its antigen target is currently unknown. With a much larger clone just one base away, this may be a read error. The sequence was obtained from an elderly woman in good health. Recombination joined TRBV6-5 with TRBJ1-6; TRBD1 is possibly the D segment (5 matching bases). The specimen was blood. Read as DNA, the sequence is TGTGCCAGCAGGGGCGGGGGGAATAATTCACCCCTCCACTTT. It codes for CASRGGGNNSPLHF.